This T cell receptor (beta chain) was retrieved from a study of control samples from healthy donors and cancer patients. Sequencing was performed with immunoSEQ multiplex PCR; in TCRdb, only in-frame clones are kept and a portion is missing. In the table there are approximately 40,000 clones, just over 70% of which are singletons. This CDR3 has 15 amino acids. The germline V gene encodes CDR1 MDHEN and CDR2 SYDVKM. V was cut by 7 bases and J by 2 bases, with 15 bases left in between. This chain joins TRBV28 and TRBJ1-5; D ambiguous. The sequencing sample was made of formalin-fixed, paraffin-embedded tissue. The clonotype originates from a male donor with melanoma. The CDR3 DNA follows: TGTGCCAGCAATCCCGGCACCCGAGGCAATCAGCCCCAGCATTTT. This encodes CASNPGTRGNQPQHF.